This T cell receptor beta chain was sequenced in a study of OX40 agonist ivuxolimab in advanced cancers. Across the whole study: The study gave patients intravenous ivuxolimab at 0.01 to 10 mg/kg every 2 weeks. Hepatocellular carcinoma, melanoma, renal cell or head and neck cancer occurred in dose-escalation patients. Findings and limits, study-wide: Both blood CD4+ and CD8+ T cells showed clonal growth by week 6 at 0.1 to 3.0 mg/kg.

Points on this clone: Its specificity is not known.

Autoimmune disease history or systemic immunosuppression led to patient exclusion. The V and J ends lost 3 bases and 5 bases respectively, with 11 bases between them. The V gene's germline CDR1 is MNHEY and CDR2 SMNVEV (reference sequence). The CDR3 length is 13 residues. The protocol was immunoSEQ multiplex PCR, while the TCRdb copy is restricted to in-frame clones and leaves out a portion. The sample comprises 45,000 to 65,000 clones, 88% of which are singletons, and around 3.5% rests with the top ten. V usage is TRBV27 and J usage is TRBJ2-7; TRBD2 might be the D (5 bases). Here the sequenced sample was CD4+ or CD8+ T cells sorted from blood, taken in a trial of the OX40 agonist ivuxolimab. The TCR originated in an adult with an advanced solid tumor such as melanoma, head and neck, liver or kidney cancer. The CDR3 loop is CASSFRRRDEQYF. CDR3 bases: TGTGCCAGCAGTTTTAGGCGGCGGGACGAGCAGTACTTC.